The source of this T cell receptor (beta chain) is a study of blood T cell repertoires in COVID-19. At the level of the study: Sites in the United States, Italy and Spain provided acute and convalescent COVID-19 samples. Nucleic acid was either cDNA or gDNA, and it came from T cells, B-cell-depleted T cells, or PBMCs.

The authors' processing: Scientists estimated how many nucleated cells there were by amplifying reference gene primers. Using immunoSEQ multiplex PCR, the repertoire was profiled, and TCRdb retains in-frame clones only, with some absent. For V, J and clone size, that table is used; D and trimming come from the DNA. Of 63,000 or so clones detected, approximately 89% appear once; the ten largest clones hold roughly 1.5%. This TCR derives from a man in his 60s with acute or convalescent COVID-19. Material for sequencing was peripheral blood.

CDR3 protein: CASSVGGQINQPQHF. The CDR3 region has the DNA TGTGCCAGCAGCGTAGGAGGACAGATCAATCAGCCCCAGCATTTT. The chain combines TRBV9 with TRBJ1-5; weak D call: TRBD1 (6 bases). The V end lost 0 bases, the J end lost 3 bases, and 10 bases lay between the germline ends. Germline V gives CDR1 SGDLS, CDR2 YYNGEE. This CDR3 is built from 15 residues.